This TCR beta chain was sequenced in a study of blood T cell repertoires in COVID-19. The repertoire was sequenced with immunoSEQ multiplex PCR; TCRdb's copy has only in-frame clones and lacks some. The sample carries approximately 230,000 clones, around 86% recorded once. Trimming took 4 bases from V and 8 from J; bases not matched to a gene: 5. The CDR3 length is 14 residues. The germline CDR1 and CDR2 sequences are SGHRS and YFSETQ. This receptor was taken from a man younger than 40 who had recovered from COVID-19. The sample consisted of peripheral blood. V and J are TRBV5-1 and TRBJ1-4; 10 bases line up with TRBD1. The CDR3 DNA sequence: TGCGCCAGCAGCAGCGGGACAGGGGACGAAAAACTGTTTTTT. Protein sequence: CASSSGTGDEKLFF.